A selection of T cell receptor beta chains follows, all from one sample in a study of regulatory T cells in long-lasting Graves disease. TCRdb fed the multiplex PCR reads into MiXCR, producing one record per CDR3 protein. The sample yields 450,000 to 700,000 distinct CDR3 sequences, approximately 13% seen once. The same sample was also studied in work on T cells in Graves' hyperthyroidism and ophthalmopathy.

The sequenced sample was peripheral blood mononuclear cells (PBMCs), obtained at new diagnosis, from a patient treated with antithyroid drugs. The receptors come from a man aged 25 to 40 with Graves disease. Each CDR3 is given with its conserved first and last residue. A D gene is named only where the DNA matches it firmly. Clone size is given for some rows only: seen once, a few or many times, or a class if the clone is expanded.

TRBD1 NA 15 TRBJ1-6 TRBV20-1 TGCAGTGCTAGAGATACCAAGAGGGGGCCTTCACCCCTCCACTTT CSARDTKRGPSPLHF
NA few 16 TRBJ2-5 TRBV4-1 TGCGCCAGCAGCCGACTAGTGACAGGGCTCCAAGAGACCCAGTACTTC CASSRLVTGLQETQYF
NA few 13 TRBJ2-7 TRBV7-6 TGTGCCAGCAGCCAGGGACATTCCTACGAGCAGTACTTC CASSQGHSYEQYF
TRBD1 NA 13 TRBJ2-7 TRBV29-1 TGCAGCGTTACCCGGGACAGGGGTTACGAGCAGTACTTC CSVTRDRGYEQYF
TRBD1 NA 18 TRBJ2-1 TRBV20-1 TGCAGTGCTAGAGTCCTCCCAGACAGGGGCGCAGTCCACAATGAGCAGTTCTTC CSARVLPDRGAVHNEQFF
NA NA 12 TRBJ2-2 TRBV6-1 TGTGCCAGCAGTGAAGTCGGGGGGGAGCTGTTTTTT CASSEVGGELFF
TRBD2 many 17 TRBJ2-1 TRBV7-3 TGTGCCAGCAGCTTAACGGGGCCTAGCGGGAGAAGGGGTGAGCAGTTCTTC CASSLTGPSGRRGEQFF
TRBD1 many 14 TRBJ1-1 TRBV7-9 TGTGCCAGCAGCCGTACAGGGGCAGGTACTGAAGCTTTCTTT CASSRTGAGTEAFF
NA many 13 TRBJ2-1 TRBV12-3/TRBV12-4 TGTGCCAGCAGTCTGACGGCATACAATGAGCAGTTCTTC CASSLTAYNEQFF
TRBD2 NA 18 TRBJ2-7 TRBV18 TGTGCCAGCTCACCCGGGACAGTGGGACTAGCGGTACCTTACGAGCAGTACTTC CASSPGTVGLAVPYEQYF
NA few 13 TRBJ2-7 TRBV14 TGTGCCAGCAGCCAACAGGGCTCCTACGAGCAGTACTTC CASSQQGSYEQYF
NA many 15 TRBJ2-3 TRBV12-3/TRBV12-4 TGTGCCAGCAGTTTGTGGGGGGCTAGCACAGATACGCAGTATTTT CASSLWGASTDTQYF
NA few 13 TRBJ2-1 TRBV20-1 TGCAGTGCTAGAGAATCGGGCTCGTACGAGCAGTTCTTC CSARESGSYEQFF
NA many 15 TRBJ2-3 TRBV11-2 TGTGCCAGCAGCTTAAGGCCCGGGTTCACAGATACGCAGTATTTT CASSLRPGFTDTQYF
NA few 13 TRBJ2-1 TRBV7-7 TGTGCCAGCAGCCGAGGACGGGGCGATGAGCAGTTCTTC CASSRGRGDEQFF
NA few 14 TRBJ1-4 TRBV28 TGTGCCAGCAGGGGGGGGGGTGCTAATGAAAAACTGTTTTTT CASRGGGANEKLFF
NA many 14 TRBJ1-5 TRBV28 TGTGCCAGCAGTTTGGGGGGGGGACACCAGCCCCAGCATTTT CASSLGGGHQPQHF
TRBD1 many 16 TRBJ2-1 TRBV19 TGTGCCAGTAGTATCCCGGACAGGGGAAGAGGGGATGAGCAGTTCTTC CASSIPDRGRGDEQFF
TRBD1 many 17 TRBJ1-3 TRBV11-2 TGTGCCAGCAGCTTAGATGCAGGACAGGTGACTGGAAACACCATATATTTT CASSLDAGQVTGNTIYF
NA many 17 TRBJ2-5 TRBV3-1 TGTGCCAGCAGCCACCCCAGGGGGGGGACGTACCAAGAGACCCAGTACTTC CASSHPRGGTYQETQYF
TRBD1 few 12 TRBJ1-1 TRBV6-2/TRBV6-3 TGTGCCACTACTAGGGGGCCTACTGAAGCTTTCTTT CATTRGPTEAFF
TRBD2 NA 17 TRBJ2-3 TRBV20-1 TGCAGTGCTAGAGAAGGGGGACTAGCGGGAGAGACAGATACGCAGTATTTT CSAREGGLAGETDTQYF
NA many 14 TRBJ2-1 TRBV7-2 TGTGCCAGCAGCTTAAGCTGGGGCTACAATGAGCAGTTCTTC CASSLSWGYNEQFF
TRBD2 few 15 TRBJ2-1 TRBV5-1 TGCGCCAGCAGCTTTTTAGATAGCGGGAGAGACGAGCAGTTCTTC CASSFLDSGRDEQFF
NA many 15 TRBJ2-2 TRBV6-1 TGTGCCAGCAGTGTTTTCCCCAGGGGCACCGGGGAGCTGTTTTTT CASSVFPRGTGELFF
NA many 15 TRBJ2-1 TRBV5-1 TGCGCCAGCATGCTTCAGTCGAGCTCCTACAATGAGCAGTTCTTC CASMLQSSSYNEQFF